This T cell receptor beta chain was observed in a study of blood T cell repertoires in COVID-19. Sequenced by immunoSEQ multiplex PCR; TCRdb stores in-frame clones only, minus some. The repertoire holds over 70,000 clones, with around nine tenths as singletons. Germline CDR1 is KGHDR and CDR2 is SFDVKD. V was pared by 3 bases and J by 7 bases, with 5 bases between. The CDR3 runs to 12 residues. The V call is TRBV24-1, the J call TRBJ1-4; no definite D call. The receptor's source is a human donor in a cohort sampled during active COVID-19. Specimen: peripheral blood. The DNA for the CDR3 is TGTGCCACCAGTGATCCGGGTGAAAAACTGTTTTTT. Its protein is CATSDPGEKLFF.